This T cell receptor beta chain was captured in a study of blood T cell repertoires in COVID-19. Study-wide background: The origin of the acute and convalescent COVID-19 samples was the United States, Italy and Spain. Nucleic acid was either cDNA or gDNA, and it came from T cells, B-cell-depleted T cells, or PBMCs.

In the original processing: Using reference gene primer amplification, nucleated cell counts were estimated. Sequenced by immunoSEQ multiplex PCR; TCRdb stores in-frame clones only, minus some. V and J calls and clone size are given by that table; D and trimming were obtained from the DNA. This sample has about 140,000 clones; about 76% occur once, and the top ten carry roughly 14%. Germline CDR1 SGHTA, CDR2 FQGNSA. The CDR3 runs 15 residues. V was clipped by 3 bases and J by 13 bases; unmatched bases: 13. The clonotype comes from an elderly man with acute or convalescent COVID-19. This chain connects TRBV7-2 to TRBJ1-4; TRBD1 aligns across 8 bases. Sequencing used peripheral blood. The CDR3 nucleotides read TGTGCCAGCAGCTTTCAGGGGGCCGACGCGAGTCGACTGTTTTTT. It codes for CASSFQGADASRLFF.